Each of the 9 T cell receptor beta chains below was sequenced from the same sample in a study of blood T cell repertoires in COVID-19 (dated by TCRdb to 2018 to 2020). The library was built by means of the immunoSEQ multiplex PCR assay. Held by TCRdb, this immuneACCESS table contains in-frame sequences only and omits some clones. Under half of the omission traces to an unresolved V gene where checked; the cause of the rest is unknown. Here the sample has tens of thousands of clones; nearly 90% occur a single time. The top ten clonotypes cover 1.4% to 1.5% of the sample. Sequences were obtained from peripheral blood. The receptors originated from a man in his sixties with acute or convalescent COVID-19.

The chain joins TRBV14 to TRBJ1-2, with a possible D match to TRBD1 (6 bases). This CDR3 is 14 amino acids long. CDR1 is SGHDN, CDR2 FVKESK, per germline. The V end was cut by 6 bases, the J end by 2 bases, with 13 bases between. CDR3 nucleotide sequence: TGTGCCAGCAGACCCGAGCAGGGGAACTATGGCTACACCTTC. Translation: CASRPEQGNYGYTF.

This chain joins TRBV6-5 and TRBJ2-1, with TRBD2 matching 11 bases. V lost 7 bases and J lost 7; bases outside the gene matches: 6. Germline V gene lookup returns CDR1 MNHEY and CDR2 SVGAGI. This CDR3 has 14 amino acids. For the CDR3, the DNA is TGTGCCAGCAAGTTAGCGGGGGGGCCGAATGAGCAGTTCTTC. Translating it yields CASKLAGGPNEQFF.

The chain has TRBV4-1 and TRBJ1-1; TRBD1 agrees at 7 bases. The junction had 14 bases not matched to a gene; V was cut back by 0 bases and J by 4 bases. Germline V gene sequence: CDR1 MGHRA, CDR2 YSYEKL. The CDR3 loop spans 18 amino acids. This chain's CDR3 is CASSQDERGGAIFTEAFF. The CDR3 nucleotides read TGCGCCAGCAGCCAAGACGAGAGAGGGGGCGCAATCTTCACTGAAGCTTTCTTT.

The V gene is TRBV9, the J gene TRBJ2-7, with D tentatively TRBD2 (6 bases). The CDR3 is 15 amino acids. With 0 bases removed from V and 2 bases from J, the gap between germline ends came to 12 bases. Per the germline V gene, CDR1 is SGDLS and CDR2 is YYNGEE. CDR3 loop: CASSVDGGSPYEQYF. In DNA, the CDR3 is TGTGCCAGCAGCGTAGATGGAGGGAGCCCCTACGAGCAGTACTTC.

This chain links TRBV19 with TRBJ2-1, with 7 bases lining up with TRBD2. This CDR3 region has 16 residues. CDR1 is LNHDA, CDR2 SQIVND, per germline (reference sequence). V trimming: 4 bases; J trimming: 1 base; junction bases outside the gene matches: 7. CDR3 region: CASSSGGGWSYNEQFF. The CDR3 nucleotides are TGTGCCAGTAGTAGTGGGGGGGGATGGTCCTACAATGAGCAGTTCTTC.

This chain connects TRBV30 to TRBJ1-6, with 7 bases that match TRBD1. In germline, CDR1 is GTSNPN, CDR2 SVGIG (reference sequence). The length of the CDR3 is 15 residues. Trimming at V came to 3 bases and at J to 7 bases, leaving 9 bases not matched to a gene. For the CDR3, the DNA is TGTGCCTGGAGGATACCGGGACAGACAAATTCACCCCTCCACTTT. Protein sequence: CAWRIPGQTNSPLHF.

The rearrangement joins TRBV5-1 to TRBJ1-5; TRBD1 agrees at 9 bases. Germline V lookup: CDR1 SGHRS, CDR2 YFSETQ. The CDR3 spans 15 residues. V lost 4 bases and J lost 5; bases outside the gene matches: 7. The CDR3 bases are TGCGCCAGCAGCATACAGGGGGCCCGCGATCAGCCCCAGCATTTT. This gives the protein CASSIQGARDQPQHF.

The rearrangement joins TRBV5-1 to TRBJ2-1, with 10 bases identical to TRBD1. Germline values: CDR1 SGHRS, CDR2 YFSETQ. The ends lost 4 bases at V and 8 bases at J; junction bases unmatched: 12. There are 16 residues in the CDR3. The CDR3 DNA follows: TGCGCCAGCAGCCGGGTTAGAGGACAGGGGGGGCATGAGCAGTTCTTC. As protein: CASSRVRGQGGHEQFF.

Here the CDR3 reads CASSPRGDGREQYF. DNA of the CDR3: TGTGCCAGCAGCCCCCGGGGAGACGGCCGCGAGCAGTACTTC. The chain recombines TRBV5-4 with TRBJ2-7; TRBD2 might be the D (5 bases). This CDR3 region has 14 residues. CDR1 and CDR2 (germline): SGHNT, YYREEE (reference sequence). V lost 4 bases and J 6 bases, leaving 17 bases between the germline ends.